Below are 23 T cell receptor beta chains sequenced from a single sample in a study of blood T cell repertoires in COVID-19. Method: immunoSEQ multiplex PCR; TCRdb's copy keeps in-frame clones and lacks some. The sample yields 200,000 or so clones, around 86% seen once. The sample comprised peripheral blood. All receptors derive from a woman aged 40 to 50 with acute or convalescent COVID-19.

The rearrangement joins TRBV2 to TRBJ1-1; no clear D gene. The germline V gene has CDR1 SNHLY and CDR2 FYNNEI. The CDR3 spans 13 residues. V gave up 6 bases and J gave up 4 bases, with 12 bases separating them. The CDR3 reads CASREGGSTEAFF. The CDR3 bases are TGTGCCAGCAGGGAGGGTGGGAGCACTGAAGCTTTCTTT.

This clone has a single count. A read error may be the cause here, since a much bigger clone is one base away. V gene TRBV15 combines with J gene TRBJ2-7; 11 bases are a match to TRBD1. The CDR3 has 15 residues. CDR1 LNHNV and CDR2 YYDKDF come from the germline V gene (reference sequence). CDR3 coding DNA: TGTGCCATCAGCAGAGGGACAGGGGGCTCCTACGAGCAGTACTTC. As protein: CAISRGTGGSYEQYF.

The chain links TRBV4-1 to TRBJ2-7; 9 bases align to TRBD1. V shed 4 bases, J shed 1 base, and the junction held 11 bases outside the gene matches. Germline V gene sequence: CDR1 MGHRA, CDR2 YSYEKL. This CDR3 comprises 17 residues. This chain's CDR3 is CASSPLGQGRRSYEQYF. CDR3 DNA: TGCGCCAGCAGCCCCCTCGGACAGGGGAGAAGGTCCTACGAGCAGTACTTC.

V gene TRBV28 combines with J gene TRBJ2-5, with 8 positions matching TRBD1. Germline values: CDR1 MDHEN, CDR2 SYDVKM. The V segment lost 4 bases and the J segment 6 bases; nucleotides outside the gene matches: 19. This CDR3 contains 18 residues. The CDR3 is CASSSHPWAPGGMKTQYF. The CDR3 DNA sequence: TGTGCCAGCAGTTCTCACCCCTGGGCGCCAGGGGGCATGAAGACCCAGTACTTC.

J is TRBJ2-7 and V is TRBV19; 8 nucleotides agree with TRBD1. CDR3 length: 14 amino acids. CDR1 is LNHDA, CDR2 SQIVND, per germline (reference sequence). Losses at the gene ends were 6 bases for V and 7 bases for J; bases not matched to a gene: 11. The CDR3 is CASSRGQAVGEQYF. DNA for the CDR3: TGTGCCAGTAGCCGGGGACAGGCAGTGGGGGAGCAGTACTTC.

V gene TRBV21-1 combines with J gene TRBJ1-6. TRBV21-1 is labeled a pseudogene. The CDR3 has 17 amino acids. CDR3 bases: TGTGCCAGCCCACGTGCGGGTCCCAGCTCCTATAATTCACCCCTCCACTTT. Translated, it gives CASPRAGPSSYNSPLHF.

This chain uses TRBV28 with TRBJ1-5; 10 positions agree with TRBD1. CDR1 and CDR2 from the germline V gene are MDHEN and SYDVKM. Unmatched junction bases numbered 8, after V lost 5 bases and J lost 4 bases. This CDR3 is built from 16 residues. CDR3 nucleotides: TGTGCCAGCAGTAACCACGGGACAGGGGTGAATCAGCCCCAGCATTTT. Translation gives CASSNHGTGVNQPQHF.

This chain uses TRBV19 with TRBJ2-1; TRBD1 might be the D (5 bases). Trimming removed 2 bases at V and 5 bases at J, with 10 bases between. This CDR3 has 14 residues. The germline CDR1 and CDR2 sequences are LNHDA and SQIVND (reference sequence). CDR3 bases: TGTGCCAGTAGTATAAGGGCAGGGAACAATGAGCAGTTCTTC. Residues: CASSIRAGNNEQFF.

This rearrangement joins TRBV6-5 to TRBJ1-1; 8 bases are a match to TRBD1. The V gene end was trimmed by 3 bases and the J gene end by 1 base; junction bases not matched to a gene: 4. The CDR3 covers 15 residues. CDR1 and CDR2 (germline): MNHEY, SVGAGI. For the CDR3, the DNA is TGTGCCAGCAGTTATGGACAGGGCTCGAACACTGAAGCTTTCTTT. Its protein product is CASSYGQGSNTEAFF.

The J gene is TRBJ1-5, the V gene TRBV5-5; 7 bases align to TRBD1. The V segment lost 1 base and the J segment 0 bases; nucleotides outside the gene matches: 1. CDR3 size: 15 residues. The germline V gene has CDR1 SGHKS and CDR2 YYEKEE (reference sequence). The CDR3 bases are TGTGCCAGCAGCTTGAGGACAGGTAGCAATCAGCCCCAGCATTTT. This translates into CASSLRTGSNQPQHF.

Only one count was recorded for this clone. The CDR3 loop reads CASSRDYRPTTYNSPLHF. CDR3 bases: TGCGCCAGCAGTCGGGACTACAGACCCACGACCTATAATTCACCCCTCCACTTT. The J gene is TRBJ1-6, the V gene TRBV23-1, with D possibly being TRBD1 (5 bases). TRBV23-1 is given ORF status, its function remaining uncertain. With 4 bases removed from V and 2 bases from J, the gap between germline ends came to 18 bases. The CDR3 totals 18 residues.

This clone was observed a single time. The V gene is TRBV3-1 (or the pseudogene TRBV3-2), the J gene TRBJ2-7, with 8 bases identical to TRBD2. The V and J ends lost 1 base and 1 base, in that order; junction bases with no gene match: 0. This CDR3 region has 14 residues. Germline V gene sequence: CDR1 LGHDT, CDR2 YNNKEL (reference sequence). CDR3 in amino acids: CASSQVAGSYEQYF. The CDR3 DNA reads TGTGCCAGCAGCCAAGTAGCGGGGTCCTACGAGCAGTACTTC.

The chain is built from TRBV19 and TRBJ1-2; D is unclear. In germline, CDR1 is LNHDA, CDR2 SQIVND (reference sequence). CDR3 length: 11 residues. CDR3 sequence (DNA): TGTACTTCCTGGGGAGGATATGGCTACACCTTC. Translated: CTSWGGYGYTF.

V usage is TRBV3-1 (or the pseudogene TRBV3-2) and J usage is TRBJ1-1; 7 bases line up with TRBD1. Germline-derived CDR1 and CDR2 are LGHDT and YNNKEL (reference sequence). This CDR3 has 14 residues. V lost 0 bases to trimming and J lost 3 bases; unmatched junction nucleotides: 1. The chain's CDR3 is CASSQEGTDTEAFF. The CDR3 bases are TGTGCCAGCAGCCAAGAGGGGACAGACACTGAAGCTTTCTTT.

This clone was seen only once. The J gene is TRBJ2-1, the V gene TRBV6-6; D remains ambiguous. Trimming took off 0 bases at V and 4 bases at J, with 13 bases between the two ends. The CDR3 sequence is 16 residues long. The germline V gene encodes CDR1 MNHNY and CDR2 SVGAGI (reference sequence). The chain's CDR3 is CASSYSTLPTYNEQFF. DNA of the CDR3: TGTGCCAGCAGTTACTCCACTCTCCCTACTTACAATGAGCAGTTCTTC.

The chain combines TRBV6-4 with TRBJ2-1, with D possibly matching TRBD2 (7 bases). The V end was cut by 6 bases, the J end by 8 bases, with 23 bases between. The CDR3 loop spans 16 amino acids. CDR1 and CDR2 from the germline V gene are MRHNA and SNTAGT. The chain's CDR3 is CASRPLGGAAVDEQFF. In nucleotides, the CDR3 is TGTGCCAGCAGGCCCCTGGGGGGGGCAGCGGTGGATGAGCAGTTCTTC.

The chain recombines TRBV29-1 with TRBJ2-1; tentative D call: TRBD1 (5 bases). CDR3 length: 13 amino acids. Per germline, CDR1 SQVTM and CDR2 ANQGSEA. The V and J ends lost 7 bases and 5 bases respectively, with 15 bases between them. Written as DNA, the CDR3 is TGCAGCGCTCGCAAGCAAGGGGACAATGAGCAGTTCTTC. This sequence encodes CSARKQGDNEQFF.

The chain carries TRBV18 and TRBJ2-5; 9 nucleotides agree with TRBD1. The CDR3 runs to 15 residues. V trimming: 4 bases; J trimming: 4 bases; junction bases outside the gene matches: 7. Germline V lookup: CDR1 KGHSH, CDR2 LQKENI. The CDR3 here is CASSHSGQGRETQYF. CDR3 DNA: TGTGCCAGCTCACATTCGGGACAGGGCAGAGAGACCCAGTACTTC. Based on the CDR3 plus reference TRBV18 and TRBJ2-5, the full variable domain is NAGVMQNPRHLVRRRGQEARLRCSPMKGHSHVYWYRQLPEEGLKFMVYLQKENIIDESGMPKERFSAEFPKEGPSILRIQQVVRGDSAAYFCASSHSGQGRETQYFGPGTRLLVL.

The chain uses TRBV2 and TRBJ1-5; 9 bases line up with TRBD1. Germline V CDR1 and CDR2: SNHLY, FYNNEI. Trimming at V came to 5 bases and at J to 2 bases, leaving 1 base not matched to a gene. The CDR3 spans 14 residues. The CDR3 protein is CASSRTGGNQPQHF. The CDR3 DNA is TGTGCCAGCAGTCGGACAGGGGGCAATCAGCCCCAGCATTTT.

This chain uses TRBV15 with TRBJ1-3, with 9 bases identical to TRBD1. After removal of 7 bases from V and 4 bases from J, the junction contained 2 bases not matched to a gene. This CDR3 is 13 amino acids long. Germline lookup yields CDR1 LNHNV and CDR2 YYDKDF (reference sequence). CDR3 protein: CATNGQGGNTIYF. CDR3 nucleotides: TGTGCCACCAACGGACAGGGGGGAAACACCATATATTTT.

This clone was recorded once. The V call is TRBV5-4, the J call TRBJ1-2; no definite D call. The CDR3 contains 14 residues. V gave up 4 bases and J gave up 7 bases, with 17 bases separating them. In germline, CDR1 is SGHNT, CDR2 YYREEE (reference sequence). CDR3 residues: CASSAAVGGTGYTF. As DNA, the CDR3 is TGTGCCAGCAGCGCGGCCGTCGGCGGCACTGGCTACACCTTC.

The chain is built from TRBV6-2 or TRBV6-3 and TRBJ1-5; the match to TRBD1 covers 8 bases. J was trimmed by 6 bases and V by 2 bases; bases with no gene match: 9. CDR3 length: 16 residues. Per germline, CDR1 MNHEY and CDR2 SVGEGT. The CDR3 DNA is TGTGCCAGCAGTTACCCCGACAGGGGAGGAGGTCAGCCCCAGCATTTT. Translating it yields CASSYPDRGGGQPQHF.

The CDR3 DNA is TGTGCCAGCAGTTTATGGGGACAGGGTTTTGATCAGCCCCAGCATTTT. Translated, it gives CASSLWGQGFDQPQHF. This chain connects TRBV27 to TRBJ1-5, with 9 bases matching TRBD1. Unmatched junction bases numbered 6, after V lost 1 base and J lost 5 bases. From germline, CDR1 is MNHEY and CDR2 SMNVEV (reference sequence). The CDR3 loop spans 16 amino acids.